A single sample gave rise to the 28 T cell receptor beta chains below, sequenced in a study of cytomegalovirus exposure and HLA in healthy donors. The PCR contained 60 Vbeta and 13 Jbeta primers. TCRdb keeps only in-frame clones here, not all; method: immunoSEQ multiplex PCR. This sample has some 120,000 clones, with around 80% found just once. The specimen sequenced was PBMCs. The receptors shown here come from a man aged 50-59 years in good health and CMV-seronegative.

In its sample, this clone was seen once. The chain's CDR3 is CATSRDRLVGEQFF. The CDR3 bases are TGTGCCACCAGCAGAGACCGACTAGTTGGTGAGCAGTTCTTC. The chain recombines TRBV15 with TRBJ2-1, with D possibly matching TRBD2 (6 bases). Germline loops: CDR1 LNHNV, CDR2 YYDKDF (reference sequence). CDR3 length equals 14 residues. V shed 0 bases and J shed 9 bases, with 12 bases lying between them.

The chain recombines TRBV19 with TRBJ2-6; perhaps TRBD2 as D (6 bases). V was cut by 6 bases and J by 2 bases, with 11 bases left in between. The CDR3 consists of 15 residues. The germline V gene has CDR1 LNHDA and CDR2 SQIVND (reference sequence). The CDR3 DNA reads as TGTGCCAGTAGAATGGAGGGTACTGGGGCCAACGTCCTGACTTTC. Encoded protein: CASRMEGTGANVLTF.

This chain joins TRBV5-1 and TRBJ2-5; 9 bases align to TRBD1. The V and J ends lost 0 bases and 1 base, in that order; junction bases with no gene match: 4. This CDR3 contains 16 residues. The germline gives CDR1 SGHRS, CDR2 YFSETQ. CDR3 region: CASSLEGTGLQETQYF. CDR3 DNA sequence: TGCGCCAGCAGCTTGGAAGGGACAGGGCTCCAAGAGACCCAGTACTTC.

This clone showed up just a few times. J is TRBJ2-2 and V is TRBV6-6; the D gene is possibly TRBD1 (6 bases). Germline lookup yields CDR1 MNHNY and CDR2 SVGAGI (reference sequence). V lost 6 bases and J 2 bases, leaving 13 bases between the germline ends. This CDR3 has 15 amino acids. In DNA form, the CDR3 reads TGTGCCAGCAGCCCCCGGACAGCAAACACCGGGGAGCTGTTTTTT. Its translation: CASSPRTANTGELFF.

This clone turned up a few times. The rearrangement uses TRBV7-2 and TRBJ1-5; 7 positions match TRBD1. V lost 3 bases, J lost 0 bases, and 8 bases stayed unmatched. The CDR3 runs to 17 residues. Germline CDR1 is SGHTA and CDR2 is FQGNSA. The CDR3 reads CASSFTGAQNSNQPQHF. CDR3 DNA: TGTGCCAGCAGCTTCACAGGGGCCCAGAATAGCAATCAGCCCCAGCATTTT.

The rearrangement uses TRBV6-5 and TRBJ1-1; possible D gene TRBD1, 6 bases. This CDR3 is built from 15 residues. V was shortened by 5 bases and J by 1 base, with 14 bases between the two germline ends. CDR1 and CDR2 from the germline V gene are MNHEY and SVGAGI. This CDR3 is CASSLPGHPNTEAFF. CDR3 coding DNA: TGTGCCAGCAGTCTACCGGGACACCCGAACACTGAAGCTTTCTTT.

The chain combines TRBV19 with TRBJ1-5; maybe TRBD1 (5 bases). The germline gives CDR1 LNHDA, CDR2 SQIVND (reference sequence). The CDR3 totals 14 residues. The ends were cut back, 4 bases at V and 2 bases at J, with 9 bases in the middle. CDR3 DNA sequence: TGTGCCAGTAGTAGGAGGGGTGGCAATCAGCCCCAGCATTTT. Protein product: CASSRRGGNQPQHF.

This clone was picked up a small number of times. The chain uses TRBV5-8 and TRBJ2-5; D is uncertain. From germline, CDR1 is SGHTS and CDR2 YDEGEE. The CDR3 runs to 12 residues. The V end lost 2 bases, the J end lost 5 bases, and 7 bases lay between the germline ends. CDR3 sequence (DNA): TGTGCCAGCAGCTTAATGGGCGAGACCCAGTACTTC. It codes for CASSLMGETQYF.

The chain joins TRBV6-1 to TRBJ1-6; a weak D match, TRBD1 (6 bases). The CDR3 is made up of 18 amino acids. V lost 2 bases and J lost 0, with 14 bases in between. Germline loops: CDR1 MNHNS, CDR2 SASEGT. This CDR3 is CASSEFDGQSSYNSPLHF. CDR3 sequence (DNA): TGTGCCAGCAGTGAATTCGATGGACAGAGCTCCTATAATTCACCCCTCCACTTT.

The CDR3 loop reads CASSLAGGAYSGELFF. DNA for the CDR3: TGTGCCAGCAGCTTAGCGGGGGGCGCGTATTCCGGGGAGCTGTTTTTT. This sequence joins TRBV11-2 and TRBJ2-2; a possible D gene is TRBD2 (7 bases). CDR1 SGHAT and CDR2 FQNNGV come from the germline V gene. V lost 1 base to trimming and J lost 6 bases, with 15 bases between them. This CDR3 has 16 amino acids.

V and J are TRBV9 and TRBJ1-2, with no clear D. V dropped 4 bases and J dropped 5 bases, with 18 bases sitting between them. Germline V gene sequence: CDR1 SGDLS, CDR2 YYNGEE. The CDR3 has 15 amino acids. The CDR3 protein is CASSLAPSQDYGYTF. The CDR3, as DNA: TGTGCCAGCAGCCTGGCCCCTAGTCAAGATTATGGCTACACCTTC.

The chain joins TRBV6-5 to TRBJ2-3; TRBD1 matches 8 bases. This CDR3 has 11 residues. Germline V lookup: CDR1 MNHEY, CDR2 SVGAGI. V dropped 9 bases and J dropped 14; count of bases not matched to a gene: 10. The CDR3 loop reads CASSTGTGWYF. CDR3 nucleotides: TGTGCCAGTTCCACCGGGACAGGATGGTATTTT.

V usage is TRBV4-2 and J usage is TRBJ2-5; TRBD1 might be the D (6 bases). V was cut by 3 bases and J by 3 bases, with 14 bases left in between. Germline V gene sequence: CDR1 LGHNA, CDR2 YNFKEQ. The CDR3 loop spans 15 amino acids. The CDR3 region has the DNA TGTGCCAGCAGCCACCCTGGGGGCGGTGAAGAGACCCAGTACTTC. Translated, it gives CASSHPGGGEETQYF.

The genes are TRBV7-2 and TRBJ2-2; D call uncertain. Germline loops: CDR1 SGHTA, CDR2 FQGNSA. V gave up 3 bases and J gave up 0 bases, with 11 bases separating them. The CDR3 spans 16 residues. The CDR3 nucleotides read TGTGCCAGCAGCTTCGTGGCCACCGCGAACACCGGGGAGCTGTTTTTT. The encoded protein is CASSFVATANTGELFF.

V and J are TRBV29-1 and TRBJ2-2; no definite D call. The length of the CDR3 is 12 residues. The V and J ends lost 7 bases and 4 bases respectively, with 10 bases between them. Looked up from germline, CDR1 is SQVTM and CDR2 is ANQGSEA. The CDR3 loop reads CSAAPGTGELFF. The CDR3 region has the DNA TGCAGCGCTGCGCCTGGCACCGGGGAGCTGTTTTTT.

The genes are TRBV7-2 and TRBJ2-7; perhaps TRBD2 as D (6 bases). Germline loops: CDR1 SGHTA, CDR2 FQGNSA. The CDR3 is 16 residues long. The ends were cut back, 2 bases at V and 0 bases at J, with 14 bases in the middle. The CDR3 DNA reads as TGTGCCAGCAGCTTAAGTGTAGCGGTCCTCTCCTACGAGCAGTACTTC. It is translated as CASSLSVAVLSYEQYF.

This clone has just a few counts. The rearrangement uses TRBV10-3 and TRBJ1-4, with TRBD1 matching over 11 bases. This CDR3 is built from 17 residues. CDR1 ENHRY and CDR2 SYGVKD come from the germline V gene. After removal of 3 bases from V and 3 bases from J, the junction contained 6 bases not matched to a gene. CDR3 in amino acids: CAISDRDRGKANEKLFF. For the CDR3, the DNA is TGTGCCATCAGTGACCGGGACAGGGGGAAAGCTAATGAAAAACTGTTTTTT.

V usage is TRBV5-1 and J usage is TRBJ2-3; D perhaps matches TRBD2 (7 bases). CDR1 is SGHRS, CDR2 YFSETQ, per germline. The germline V and J ends were trimmed by 4 bases and 0 bases, with 24 bases remaining between them. This CDR3 contains 19 residues. CDR3 nucleotides: TGCGCCAGCAGCCTGGGGGCCAGCGGGGCTTACTCTAGCACAGATACGCAGTATTTT. Translated: CASSLGASGAYSSTDTQYF. The full variable domain, rest sourced from reference TRBV5-1 and TRBJ2-3, is KAGVTQTPRYLIKTRGQQVTLSCSPISGHRSVSWYQQTPGQGLQFLFEYFSETQRNKGNFPGRFSGRQFSNSRSEMNVSTLELGDSALYLCASSLGASGAYSSTDTQYFGPGTRLTVL.

This sequence joins TRBV4-3 and TRBJ2-2, with 13 positions matching TRBD2. The V and J ends lost 4 bases and 1 base, in that order; junction bases with no gene match: 0. The CDR3 loop spans 16 amino acids. Germline V gene data show CDR1 as LGHNA and CDR2 as YSLEER. The CDR3 coding sequence is TGCGCCAGCAGCCGACTAGCGGGGGGGAACACCGGGGAGCTGTTTTTT. Encoded protein: CASSRLAGGNTGELFF.

The J gene is TRBJ1-2, the V gene TRBV29-1; possibly TRBD1 for D (6 bases). CDR3 length equals 13 residues. Trimming removed 0 bases at V and 6 bases at J, with 11 bases between. CDR1 is SQVTM and CDR2 is ANQGSEA in the germline V gene. The CDR3, as DNA: TGCAGCGTTGAAGAAAGCCAGGGGAATGGCTACACCTTC. Its translation is CSVEESQGNGYTF. The full variable domain, completed using reference TRBV29-1 and TRBJ1-2, is SAVISQKPSRDICQRGTSLTIQCQVDSQVTMMFWYRQQPGQSLTLIATANQGSEATYESGFVIDKFPISRPNLTFSTLTVSNMSPEDSSIYLCSVEESQGNGYTFGSGTRLTVV.

This chain uses TRBV7-6 with TRBJ1-1, with D possibly being TRBD1 (5 bases). Trimming pared 5 bases from V and 4 bases from J, leaving 20 bases between. Germline CDR1 is SGHVS and CDR2 is FNYEAQ. CDR3 size: 16 residues. DNA for the CDR3: TGTGCCAGCAGCGCGGGAGGGGCGGGCTCCGGCACTGAAGCTTTCTTT. This gives the protein CASSAGGAGSGTEAFF.

The chain carries TRBV5-1 and TRBJ1-2; perhaps TRBD1 as D (5 bases). The CDR3 extends over 16 amino acids. V lost 0 bases and J lost 3, with 15 bases in between. The germline CDR1 and CDR2 sequences are SGHRS and YFSETQ. CDR3 amino acids: CASSLATGLGDYGYTF. The CDR3 DNA follows: TGCGCCAGCAGCTTGGCCACGGGACTGGGGGACTATGGCTACACCTTC.

About this clone: The sample has other DNA sequences that encode this CDR3 too. The chain joins TRBV5-5 to TRBJ1-5; possible D gene TRBD1, 6 bases. The CDR3 is 13 residues long. V shed 0 bases and J shed 7 bases, with 8 bases lying between them. CDR1 is SGHKS, CDR2 YYEKEE, per germline (reference sequence). CDR3 protein: CASSLAGDQPQHF. The CDR3 DNA is TGTGCCAGCAGCTTGGCAGGGGACCAGCCCCAGCATTTT.

CDR3 nucleotide sequence: TGTGCCAGCAGGCTTTCTGGGACTAGCGGCACAGATACGCAGTATTTT. This gives the protein CASRLSGTSGTDTQYF. V gene TRBV7-2 combines with J gene TRBJ2-3; TRBD2 matches 10 bases. Germline V CDR1 and CDR2: SGHTA, FQGNSA. The CDR3 contains 16 residues. Trimming took 6 bases from V and 1 from J; bases not matched to a gene: 7.

The chain recombines TRBV5-1 with TRBJ1-2; weak D call: TRBD1 (6 bases). This CDR3 contains 15 residues. Germline V gene lookup returns CDR1 SGHRS and CDR2 YFSETQ. V shed 0 bases and J shed 2 bases, with 11 bases lying between them. The CDR3: CASSLGQAQNYGYTF. The CDR3 DNA sequence: TGCGCCAGCAGCTTGGGACAGGCACAAAACTATGGCTACACCTTC.

The J gene is TRBJ1-2, the V gene TRBV4-3; 8 nucleotides align to TRBD1. Germline V gene sequence: CDR1 LGHNA, CDR2 YSLEER. This CDR3 spans 14 amino acids. V shed 4 bases and J 4 bases; nucleotides not matched to a gene: 5. The CDR3 nucleotides read TGCGCCAGCAGCCGCGACAGGGGACCCTATGGCTACACCTTC. The encoded protein is CASSRDRGPYGYTF.

The CDR3 region has the DNA TGTGCCATCAGTGACTCGGGGTCCATATGGGGTGATGAAAAACTGTTTTTT. It codes for CAISDSGSIWGDEKLFF. The V call is TRBV10-3, the J call TRBJ1-4; D is unclear. Trimming removed 3 bases from V and 6 bases from J, with 20 bases in between. The germline V gene has CDR1 ENHRY and CDR2 SYGVKD. This CDR3 comprises 17 residues.

The rearrangement links TRBV6-1 to TRBJ1-5; D call uncertain. The CDR3 sequence is 15 residues long. V lost 6 bases to trimming and J lost 7 bases, with 19 bases between them. In germline, CDR1 is MNHNS, CDR2 SASEGT. CDR3 amino acids: CASSPFGGAGQPQHF. The CDR3, as DNA: TGTGCCAGCAGCCCGTTTGGAGGAGCAGGACAGCCCCAGCATTTT.